This TCR beta chain is drawn from a study of CD8 T cells in Susac syndrome. Study results and limitations: In its TCR sequencing and HLA analysis, the study acknowledged that the number of individuals was relatively small.

The germline V gene has CDR1 LGHNA and CDR2 YNFKEQ. Trimming removed 1 base from V and 5 bases from J, with 11 bases in between. This CDR3 has 14 residues. Reverse transcription of roughly 0.5 to 1 ug RNA was carried out with random hexamers. It was immunoSEQ multiplex PCR that amplified TCR beta CDR3 across 54 Vbeta and 13 Jbeta. TCRdb recomputed calls from the immunoSEQ multiplex PCR reads with MiXCR, one row per CDR3 protein. The table lists around 300,000 distinct CDR3 sequences, approximately 91% of them singletons, with roughly 0.2% in the top ten. CD8+ and CD4+ T cells from blood underwent TCR beta sequencing. Worth noting for this clonotype: No antigen is known for it.

The chain joins TRBV4-2 to TRBJ1-2; no clear D. Specimen: CD8+ T cells from PBMCs. The sequence derives from a human donor with multiple sclerosis. CDR3 bases: TGTGCCAGCAGCCAAGGCCAAACCATGTATGGCTACACCTTC. It codes for CASSQGQTMYGYTF.